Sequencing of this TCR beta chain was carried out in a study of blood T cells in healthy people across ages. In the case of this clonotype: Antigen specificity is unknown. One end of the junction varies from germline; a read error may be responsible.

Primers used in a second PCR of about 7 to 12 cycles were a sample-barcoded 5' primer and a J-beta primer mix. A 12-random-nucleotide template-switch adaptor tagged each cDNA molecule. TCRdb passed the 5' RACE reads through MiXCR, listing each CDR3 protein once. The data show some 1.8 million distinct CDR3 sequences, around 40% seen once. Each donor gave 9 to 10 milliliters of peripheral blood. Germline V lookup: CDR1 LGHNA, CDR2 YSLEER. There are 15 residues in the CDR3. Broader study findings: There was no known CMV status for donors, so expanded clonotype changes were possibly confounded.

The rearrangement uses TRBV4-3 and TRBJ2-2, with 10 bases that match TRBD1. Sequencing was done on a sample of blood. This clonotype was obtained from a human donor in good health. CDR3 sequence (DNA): TGCGCCAGCAGCCAAGATGGGACAGGGGCCGGGGAGCGGTTTTTT. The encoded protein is CASSQDGTGAGERFF.